This is a list of T cell receptor beta chains from one sample in a study of cytomegalovirus exposure and HLA in healthy donors. This table comes from immunoSEQ multiplex PCR, and its TCRdb copy is limited to in-frame clones, with some not included. This table has 150,000 to 200,000 clones, more than 65% appearing once. Source material: PBMCs. These receptors originate from a man aged 50 to 60 in good health and CMV-seropositive. The CDR3 runs from the conserved cysteine through the conserved F or W. Clone size is not always given. Where it is, it says once, few, many or a class for expanded clones.

v_gene	j_gene	abundance	CDR3aa
TRBV6-5	TRBJ1-1	-	CASSLTGTGGTEAFF
TRBV4-1	TRBJ1-2	-	CASSPRQGYGYTF
TRBV5-1	TRBJ1-2	-	CASSGAGTNYGYTF
TRBV4-1	TRBJ2-7	-	CASSQGLAGAYEQYF
TRBV12-5	-	-	CASGPGTGTSYEQYF
TRBV7-9	TRBJ1-1	few	CASSLVEGDTEAFF
TRBV11-3	TRBJ2-2	-	CASAPLLGQGTAGNTGELFF
TRBV10-1	TRBJ2-3	-	CASSESGTSGRTDTQYF
TRBV2	TRBJ2-2	-	CASSVVQGNTGELFF
TRBV2	TRBJ1-4	-	CASSGGSGEKLFF
TRBV5-1	TRBJ1-1	-	CASSLGMTGPSNTEAFF
TRBV7-3	TRBJ1-3	-	CASSSSGKSGNTIYF
TRBV15	TRBJ2-1	-	CATSRDLASSYNEQFF
TRBV6-1	TRBJ1-2	-	CASSGGTGVGYTF
TRBV19	TRBJ1-1	-	CASSRTVSYTEALF
TRBV19	TRBJ2-7	-	CASTPRGGASYEQYF
TRBV27	TRBJ2-1	-	CASSPLTSVDLYNEQFF
TRBV11-3	TRBJ2-3	-	CASSPTSGTTTYTQYF
TRBV6-1	TRBJ2-4	-	CASSGTGGGGTKNIQYF
TRBV20-1	TRBJ2-7	-	CSAMTGYEQYF
TRBV29-1	TRBJ1-2	-	CSVEATGENYGYTF
TRBV27	TRBJ1-2	-	CASSPVGLYGYTF
TRBV2	TRBJ2-2	once	CASSAYPREVTGELFF
TRBV9	TRBJ1-2	once	CASSVGSGPGYGYTF
TRBV2	TRBJ1-2	-	CASSEEMVGGKGYTF
TRBV7-2	TRBJ1-5	-	CASSLRQWDQPQHF
TRBV9	TRBJ2-3	-	CASSAIAGERYTQYF
TRBV15	TRBJ1-6	-	CATSSQGAGSPLHF
TRBV29-1	TRBJ2-1	-	CSGAGDSGEQFF
TRBV25-1	TRBJ2-7	-	CASSQAVEQYF
TRBV30	TRBJ1-1	-	CAWRKPDRSTEAFF
TRBV6-5	TRBJ1-5	-	CASGKTGGGQPQHF
TRBV14	TRBJ1-2	-	CASSQDSHRRSYVYTF
TRBV27	TRBJ2-5	-	CASSFWGQQETQYF
TRBV19	TRBJ1-5	-	CASNPGVRNQPQHF
TRBV25-1	TRBJ2-1	-	CASSRGLNNEQFF
TRBV7-2	TRBJ2-2	-	CASSQGQGGTGELFF
TRBV27	TRBJ1-1	-	CASSLKRGTNTEAFF
TRBV5-1	TRBJ1-2	-	CASSVTGGSGAYGYTF
TRBV5-1	TRBJ1-2	-	CASRQGKSYGYTF
TRBV20-1	TRBJ1-2	-	CSAGGNGYTF
TRBV29-1	TRBJ1-1	-	CSVSMGQMNTEAFF
TRBV6-6	TRBJ1-1	-	CASSYSVGAGGAFF
TRBV6-1	TRBJ1-5	-	CASSGGGVSSNQPQHF
TRBV27	TRBJ2-5	-	CASSSPGTGTETQYF
TRBV25-1	TRBJ1-2	-	CASSTRRGQGENYGYTF
TRBV11-3	TRBJ2-2	once	CASRGDYPGEGELFF
TRBV5-1	TRBJ2-5	-	CASSLIARGEETQYF
TRBV7-9	TRBJ2-1	-	CASSFLAGGGEQFF
TRBV9	TRBJ2-2	-	CASSVAPGRGSFTGELFF
TRBV5-1	TRBJ1-1	once	CASSPATGSGEAFF
TRBV7-6	TRBJ2-3	-	CASSFGTSVSTDTQYF
TRBV2	TRBJ1-3	-	CASMVDRSSGNTIYF
TRBV11-2	TRBJ2-1	-	CASSPWTGGVNEQFF
TRBV7-8	TRBJ1-2	-	CASSLGHRDYGYTF
TRBV6-6	TRBJ1-1	-	CASNNQGLNTEAFF
TRBV23-1	TRBJ1-3	-	CASSQSGSGTGPSSGNTIYF
TRBV4-1	TRBJ2-1	few	CASSQDPREQFF
TRBV19	TRBJ2-1	-	CASSMNRVYNEQFF
TRBV9	TRBJ1-1	-	CASSVAQSENTEAFF